Sequencing of this TCR beta chain was carried out in a study of blood T cell repertoires in COVID-19. Study overall: Spain, Italy and the United States supplied samples that represented acute and convalescent COVID-19. PBMCs, B-cell-depleted T cells, or T cells provided the cDNA or gDNA that made up the material.

Original analysis: Amplification with reference gene primers provided the estimates of nucleated cell counts. The repertoire was sequenced with immunoSEQ multiplex PCR; TCRdb's copy has only in-frame clones and lacks some. Clonal size and the V and J genes are those of that table, whereas D and trimming came from the DNA. Among some 330,000 clones listed, 85% to 90% were seen once. Sequencing used peripheral blood. This TCR derives from a woman between 50 and 59 years old with active or convalescent COVID-19.

This CDR3 is CASSGTGPYGYTF. CDR3 sequence (DNA): TGTGCCAGCAGTGGGACAGGGCCCTATGGCTACACCTTC. This chain joins TRBV12-3 or TRBV12-4 and TRBJ1-2; 9 bases map to TRBD1. Trimming at V came to 5 bases and at J to 4 bases, leaving 2 bases not matched to a gene. The CDR3 runs to 13 residues.